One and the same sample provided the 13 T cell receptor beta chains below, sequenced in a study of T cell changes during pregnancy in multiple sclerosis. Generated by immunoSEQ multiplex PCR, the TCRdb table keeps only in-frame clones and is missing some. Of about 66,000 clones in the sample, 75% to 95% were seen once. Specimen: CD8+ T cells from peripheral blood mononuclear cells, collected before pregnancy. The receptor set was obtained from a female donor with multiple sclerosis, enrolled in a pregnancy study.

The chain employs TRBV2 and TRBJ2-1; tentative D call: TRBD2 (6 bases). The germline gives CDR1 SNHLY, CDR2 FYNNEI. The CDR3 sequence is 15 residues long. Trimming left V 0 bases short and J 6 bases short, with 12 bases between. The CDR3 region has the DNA TGTGCCAGCAGTGAAGCGCGGAGGGGAACCAATGAGCAGTTCTTC. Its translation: CASSEARRGTNEQFF.

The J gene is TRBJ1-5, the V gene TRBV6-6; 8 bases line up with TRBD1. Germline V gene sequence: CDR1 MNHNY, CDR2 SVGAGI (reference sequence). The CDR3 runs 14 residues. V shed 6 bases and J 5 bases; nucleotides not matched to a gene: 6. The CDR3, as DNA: TGTGCCAGCAGCCTACAGGGGGGGTATCAGCCCCAGCATTTT. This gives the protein CASSLQGGYQPQHF.

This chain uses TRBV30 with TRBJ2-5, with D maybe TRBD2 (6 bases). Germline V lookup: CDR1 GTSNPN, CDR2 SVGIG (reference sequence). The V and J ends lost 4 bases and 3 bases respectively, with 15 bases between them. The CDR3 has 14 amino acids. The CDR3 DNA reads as TGTGCCTGGAACCCCGGGACTCTGGAAGAGACCCAGTACTTC. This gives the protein CAWNPGTLEETQYF. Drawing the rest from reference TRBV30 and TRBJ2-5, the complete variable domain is SQTIHQWPATLVQPVGSPLSLECTVEGTSNPNLYWYRQAAGRGLQLLFYSVGIGQISSEVPQNLSASRPQDRQFILSSKKLLLSDSGFYLCAWNPGTLEETQYFGPGTRLLVL.

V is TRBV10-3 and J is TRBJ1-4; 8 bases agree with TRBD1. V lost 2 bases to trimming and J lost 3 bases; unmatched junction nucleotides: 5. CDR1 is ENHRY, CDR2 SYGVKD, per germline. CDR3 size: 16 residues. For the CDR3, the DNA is TGTGCCATCAGTGAGCTAGGACAGGGAGCTAATGAAAAACTGTTTTTT. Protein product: CAISELGQGANEKLFF.

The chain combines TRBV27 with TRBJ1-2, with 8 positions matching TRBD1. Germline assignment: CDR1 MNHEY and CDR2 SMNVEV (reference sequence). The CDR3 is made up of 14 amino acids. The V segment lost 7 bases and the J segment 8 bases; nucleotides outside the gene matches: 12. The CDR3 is CASTPTGAGEGYTF. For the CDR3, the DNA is TGTGCCAGCACCCCGACAGGGGCGGGGGAAGGCTACACCTTC.

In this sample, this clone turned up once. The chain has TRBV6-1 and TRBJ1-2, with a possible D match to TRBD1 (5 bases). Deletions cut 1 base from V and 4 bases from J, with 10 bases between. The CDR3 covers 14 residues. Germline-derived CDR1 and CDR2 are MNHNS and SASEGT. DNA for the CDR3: TGTGCCAGCAGTGAAGGGGTCACAGGCTATGGCTACACCTTC. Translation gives CASSEGVTGYGYTF.

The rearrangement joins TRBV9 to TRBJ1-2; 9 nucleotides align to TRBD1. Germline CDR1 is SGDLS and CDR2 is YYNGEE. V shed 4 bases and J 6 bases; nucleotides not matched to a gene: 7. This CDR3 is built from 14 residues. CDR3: CASSMRQGGHGYTF. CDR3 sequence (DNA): TGTGCCAGCAGCATGAGACAGGGGGGGCATGGCTACACCTTC.

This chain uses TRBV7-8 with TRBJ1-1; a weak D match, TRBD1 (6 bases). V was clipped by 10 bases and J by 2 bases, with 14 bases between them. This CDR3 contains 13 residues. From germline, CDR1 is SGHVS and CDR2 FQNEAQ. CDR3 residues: CATSWGRNTEAFF. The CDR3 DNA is TGTGCCACTTCTTGGGGGCGAAACACTGAAGCTTTCTTT.

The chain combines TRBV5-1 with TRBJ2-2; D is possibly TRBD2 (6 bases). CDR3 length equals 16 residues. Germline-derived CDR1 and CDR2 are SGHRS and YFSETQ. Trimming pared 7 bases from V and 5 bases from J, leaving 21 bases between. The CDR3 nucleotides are TGCGCCAGCGCTGAATTGGCGGGGCAGGGTACCGGGGAGCTGTTTTTT. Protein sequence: CASAELAGQGTGELFF.

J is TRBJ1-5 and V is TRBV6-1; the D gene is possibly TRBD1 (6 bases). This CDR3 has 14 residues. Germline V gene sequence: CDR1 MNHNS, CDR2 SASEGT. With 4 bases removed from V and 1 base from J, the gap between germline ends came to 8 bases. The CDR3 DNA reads TGTGCCAGCAGTGCACAGGGCAGCAATCAGCCCCAGCATTTT. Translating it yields CASSAQGSNQPQHF.

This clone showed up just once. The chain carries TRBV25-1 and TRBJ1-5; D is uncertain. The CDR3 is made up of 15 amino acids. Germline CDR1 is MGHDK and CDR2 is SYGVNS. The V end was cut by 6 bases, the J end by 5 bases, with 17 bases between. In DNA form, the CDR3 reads TGTGCCAGCAGGCCCGCCGGAGGGCGCGATCAGCCCCAGCATTTT. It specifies CASRPAGGRDQPQHF.

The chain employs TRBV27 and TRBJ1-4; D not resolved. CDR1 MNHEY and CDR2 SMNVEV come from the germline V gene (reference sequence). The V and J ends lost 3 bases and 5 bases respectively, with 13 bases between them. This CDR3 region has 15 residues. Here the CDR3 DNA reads TGTGCCAGCAGTTTGAGTAGAATGAGAAATGAAAAACTGTTTTTT. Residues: CASSLSRMRNEKLFF.

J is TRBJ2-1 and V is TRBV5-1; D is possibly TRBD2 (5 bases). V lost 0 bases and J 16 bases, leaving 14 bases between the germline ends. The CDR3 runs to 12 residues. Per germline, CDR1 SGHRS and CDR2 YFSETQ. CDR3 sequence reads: CASSLVSSETFF. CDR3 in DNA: TGCGCCAGCAGCTTGGTCAGTAGCGAAACTTTCTTC.